These 9 T cell receptor beta chains share one sample of origin, sequenced in a study of beta chain features in type 1 diabetes. The sequenced template was cDNA made from the entire isolated RNA. Here immunoSEQ multiplex PCR was the method, and the copy in TCRdb shows in-frame clones only, minus some. Of 100,000 to 150,000 clones listed, about 17% are singletons. General observations from the study: Type 1 diabetes patients had moderately but significantly shorter TCRB CDR3s in all four CD4+ subsets.

Their antigens remain unidentified. The sequenced sample was central memory CD4+ T cells from blood. Receptors originate from a man aged 30 to 45 with type 1 diabetes.

The table lists this clone with a few counts. The chain is built from TRBV7-8 and TRBJ2-1, with 12 bases lining up with TRBD2. Germline V gene lookup returns CDR1 SGHVS and CDR2 FQNEAQ. This CDR3 comprises 16 residues. With V trimmed by 5 bases and J by 5 bases, 7 bases remained unmatched. Written as DNA, the CDR3 is TGTGCCAGCAGCCTCAGGACTAGCGGGGCCAACAATGAGCAGTTCTTC. This sequence encodes CASSLRTSGANNEQFF.

The chain has TRBV11-2 and TRBJ2-1; 10 nucleotides align to TRBD1. CDR1 SGHAT and CDR2 FQNNGV come from the germline V gene. This CDR3 region has 13 residues. Germline trimming cut 5 bases from V and 6 bases from J; bases unmatched to any gene: 1. The CDR3 loop reads CASSRTGGNEQFF. The DNA for the CDR3 is TGTGCCAGCAGCCGGACAGGGGGCAATGAGCAGTTCTTC.

This clone was seen more than once but under ten times. The V call is TRBV4-3, the J call TRBJ1-2; the D gene is possibly TRBD1 (5 bases). CDR1 LGHNA and CDR2 YSLEER come from the germline V gene. The CDR3 loop spans 17 amino acids. V was clipped by 0 bases and J by 2 bases, with 16 bases between them. CDR3 sequence (DNA): TGCGCCAGCAGCCAAGACTCTTCGGGACCGCTAAACTATGGCTACACCTTC. This gives the protein CASSQDSSGPLNYGYTF.

This clone was counted a few times. The chain carries TRBV6-6 and TRBJ1-6; TRBD1 might be the D (5 bases). Germline CDR1 reads MNHNY; CDR2 reads SVGAGI (reference sequence). Trimming pared 2 bases from V and 15 bases from J, leaving 11 bases between. The CDR3 is 12 amino acids. The CDR3 DNA reads TGTGCCAGCAGTTACACGGGGACGCTCCTCCACTTT. This sequence encodes CASSYTGTLLHF.

The chain uses TRBV2 and TRBJ2-3; D not resolved. The CDR3 length is 12 residues. The V gene's germline CDR1 is SNHLY and CDR2 FYNNEI. Trimming shortened V by 3 bases and J by 5 bases, and 6 bases separated the two germline ends. The CDR3 coding sequence is TGTGCCAGCAGTGAGAACGGAGATACGCAGTATTTT. It codes for CASSENGDTQYF.

The rearrangement joins TRBV7-9 to TRBJ2-3, with 9 bases fitting TRBD1. This CDR3 spans 15 amino acids. J gave up 2 bases and V 4 bases, and 4 bases lay outside the gene matches. Per the germline V gene, CDR1 is SEHNR and CDR2 is FQNEAQ (reference sequence). CDR3 nucleotide sequence: TGTGCCAGCAGCTACAGGGGGCAGCCCACAGATACGCAGTATTTT. It is translated as CASSYRGQPTDTQYF.

The gene calls are TRBV7-2 and TRBJ2-1; 8 bases align to TRBD1. Germline V CDR1 and CDR2: SGHTA, FQGNSA. Germline trimming cut 5 bases from V and 1 base from J; bases unmatched to any gene: 4. CDR3 length: 15 residues. For the CDR3, the DNA is TGTGCCAGCAGCACAGGACAGGGATCCTACAATGAGCAGTTCTTC. This codes for CASSTGQGSYNEQFF.

The chain carries TRBV29-1 and TRBJ2-3; 9 bases agree with TRBD1. V shed 5 bases and J 0 bases; nucleotides not matched to a gene: 6. Germline lookup yields CDR1 SQVTM and CDR2 ANQGSEA. CDR3 length equals 15 residues. In DNA form, the CDR3 reads TGCAGCGTTCCGACAGGGGGAACTAGCACAGATACGCAGTATTTT. Translated: CSVPTGGTSTDTQYF.

This clone appeared many times. The rearrangement links TRBV2 to TRBJ2-3; D unclear. CDR3 length: 14 residues. Looked up from germline, CDR1 is SNHLY and CDR2 is FYNNEI. Trimming took off 4 bases at V and 0 bases at J, with 8 bases between the two ends. The CDR3 is CASSGRSSTDTQYF. The CDR3 nucleotides are TGTGCCAGCAGTGGACGGTCTAGCACAGATACGCAGTATTTT. Drawing the rest from reference TRBV2 and TRBJ2-3, the complete variable domain is EPEVTQTPSHQVTQMGQEVILRCVPISNHLYFYWYRQILGQKVEFLVSFYNNEISEKSEIFDDQFSVERPDGSNFTLKIRSTKLEDSAMYFCASSGRSSTDTQYFGPGTRLTVL.